Listed here are 25 T cell receptor beta chains from one sample, sequenced in a study of blood T cell repertoires in COVID-19 (dated by TCRdb to the early 2020s). The method was the immunoSEQ multiplex PCR assay. The table comes from immuneACCESS by way of TCRdb, which keeps in-frame sequences with V and J called. Part of the clones is missing from these tables; in studies checked, under half for an unresolved V gene and the rest for unknown reasons. Within this sample are approximately 150,000 clones, with over 75% of them counted one time only. The ten top clones hold around 1.2% of the sample. The specimen was PBMCs or T cells enriched from blood (not recorded which). Every receptor here comes from a human donor with acute COVID-19. The donor label of this sample is uncertain.

The chain employs TRBV9 and TRBJ1-1, with D tentatively TRBD1 (6 bases). Germline V gene lookup returns CDR1 SGDLS and CDR2 YYNGEE. CDR3 length: 16 amino acids. The V gene lost 0 bases and the J gene lost 0 bases, with 12 bases spanning the gap. The CDR3, as DNA: TGTGCCAGCAGCGTAGGAACAGGGTTTATGAACACTGAAGCTTTCTTT. This translates into CASSVGTGFMNTEAFF. Based on the CDR3 plus reference TRBV9 and TRBJ1-1, the full variable domain is DSGVTQTPKHLITATGQRVTLRCSPRSGDLSVYWYQQSLDQGLQFLIQYYNGEERAKGNILERFSAQQFPDLHSELNLSSLELGDSALYFCASSVGTGFMNTEAFFGQGTRLTVV.

This clone has a handful of counts. The rearrangement uses TRBV5-3 and TRBJ2-7; D uncertain. TRBV5-3 is classed as an ORF, of uncertain function. CDR3 size: 13 residues. V was cut by 4 bases and J by 5 bases, with 13 bases left in between. The CDR3 DNA follows: TGTGCCAGAAGCCCGCGAGGTGATAACGAGCAGTACTTC. This encodes CARSPRGDNEQYF.

Here the CDR3 DNA reads TGCGCCAGCAGCTTGGCCGGGGGTGCGTTCACAGATACGCAGTATTTT. Translating gives CASSLAGGAFTDTQYF. The J gene is TRBJ2-3, the V gene TRBV5-1; perhaps TRBD2 as D (6 bases). This CDR3 has 16 residues. Germline V gene data show CDR1 as SGHRS and CDR2 as YFSETQ. Trimming pared 0 bases from V and 2 bases from J, leaving 13 bases between.

The chain couples TRBV10-3 to TRBJ2-7; D is possibly TRBD2 (5 bases). Between the trimmed V and J ends, which lost 10 bases and 1 base, there was a span of 14 bases. CDR1 is ENHRY, CDR2 SYGVKD, per germline. The CDR3 runs to 13 residues. CDR3 region: CATLAPGSYEQYF. DNA of the CDR3: TGTGCCACCTTGGCCCCGGGGTCCTACGAGCAGTACTTC.

This chain joins TRBV12-3 or TRBV12-4 and TRBJ2-1; D is possibly TRBD1 (5 bases). This CDR3 is built from 13 residues. V lost 8 bases and J lost 9, with 17 bases in between. The CDR3, as DNA: TGTGCCAGCCGGCGGACATCCCTAAGTGAGCAGTTCTTC. It specifies CASRRTSLSEQFF.

The chain carries TRBV12-5 and TRBJ1-2, with 10 bases identical to TRBD1. The germline gives CDR1 LGHNT, CDR2 FRNRAP. This CDR3 is 14 amino acids long. Trimming cost V 7 bases and J 7 bases; bases outside gene matches: 9. The DNA of the CDR3 is TGTGCTAGTGACCCGGGACAGGGGATTTTTGGCTACACCTTC. This encodes CASDPGQGIFGYTF.

This clone was counted a few times. V gene TRBV5-1 combines with J gene TRBJ1-1; TRBD1 matches at 7 bases. Germline CDR1 is SGHRS and CDR2 is YFSETQ. V lost 5 bases, J lost 4 bases, and 14 bases stayed unmatched. The CDR3 loop spans 16 amino acids. CDR3 DNA sequence: TGCGCCAGCAGTCAAAGGAGGGGGCAAATGAGCACTGAAGCTTTCTTT. It is translated as CASSQRRGQMSTEAFF.

The chain combines TRBV24-1 with TRBJ1-2; 7 bases line up with TRBD1. This CDR3 region has 14 residues. Germline trimming cut 4 bases from V and 3 bases from J; bases unmatched to any gene: 4. The germline CDR1 and CDR2 sequences are KGHDR and SFDVKD. As DNA, the CDR3 is TGTGCCACCAGTGACTACACAGGGGACTATGGCTACACCTTC. This sequence encodes CATSDYTGDYGYTF.

The chain combines TRBV10-3 with TRBJ2-3; D remains ambiguous. V shed 2 bases and J shed 3 bases, with 6 bases lying between them. Germline CDR1 ENHRY, CDR2 SYGVKD. CDR3 size: 13 residues. DNA of the CDR3: TGTGCCATCAGTGAGGTCAGTACAGATACGCAGTATTTT. This encodes CAISEVSTDTQYF.

The rearrangement uses TRBV30 and TRBJ2-1; no reliable D call. Trimming cost V 3 bases and J 3 bases, with 12 bases left between them. This CDR3 region has 14 residues. Germline-derived CDR1 and CDR2 are GTSNPN and SVGIG (reference sequence). CDR3 amino acids: CAWSPQAYYNEQFF. CDR3 coding DNA: TGTGCCTGGAGCCCCCAGGCGTACTACAATGAGCAGTTCTTC.

This clone was found once. The chain employs TRBV4-1 and TRBJ2-7; D possibly corresponds to TRBD1 (6 bases). CDR1 is MGHRA and CDR2 is YSYEKL in the germline V gene. Trimming cost V 3 bases and J 11 bases, with 17 bases left between them. The CDR3 sequence is 13 residues long. The CDR3 nucleotides are TGCGCCAGCAGCCAGTCAAGGGAACAGGGAAAGTACTTC. This codes for CASSQSREQGKYF.

The DNA of the CDR3 is TGTGCCAGCAGCTTAGATCGGACTAGCGGGGGGACGCAGTATTTT. The encoded protein is CASSLDRTSGGTQYF. V is TRBV7-2 and J is TRBJ2-3; 14 bases fit TRBD2. This CDR3 is built from 15 residues. The V gene's germline CDR1 is SGHTA and CDR2 FQGNSA. V lost 1 base, J lost 9 bases, and 3 bases stayed unmatched.

The CDR3 loop reads CAWSRGTANYGYTF. DNA of the CDR3: TGTGCCTGGAGTCGGGGTACGGCTAACTATGGCTACACCTTC. The chain has TRBV30 and TRBJ1-2, with D hard to call. This CDR3 is 14 amino acids long. V was trimmed by 2 bases and J by 0 bases, leaving 10 bases between them. The germline gives CDR1 GTSNPN, CDR2 SVGIG (reference sequence).

The chain combines TRBV19 with TRBJ1-5, with 9 positions matching TRBD1. The trim removed 3 bases at V and 3 bases at J, leaving 3 bases unmatched. The V gene's germline CDR1 is LNHDA and CDR2 SQIVND (reference sequence). This CDR3 has 15 amino acids. The CDR3 loop is CASSIWDRVNQPQHF. The CDR3 coding sequence is TGTGCCAGTAGTATTTGGGACAGGGTCAATCAGCCCCAGCATTTT.

The chain has TRBV27 and TRBJ2-1, with a weak D call TRBD2 (6 bases). V gave up 7 bases and J gave up 8 bases, with 18 bases separating them. The CDR3 totals 14 residues. Germline assignment: CDR1 MNHEY and CDR2 SMNVEV (reference sequence). CDR3 DNA: TGTGCCAGCACCACTAGCCTGGGACGCGATGAGCAGTTCTTC. Its protein product is CASTTSLGRDEQFF.

The sample holds a few counts of this clone. This rearrangement joins TRBV28 to TRBJ1-5, with D possibly being TRBD1 (6 bases). V lost 3 bases to trimming and J lost 1 base, with 10 bases between them. From germline, CDR1 is MDHEN and CDR2 SYDVKM. CDR3 size: 15 residues. In DNA form, the CDR3 reads TGTGCCAGCAGTTTTGGAGACAGGAGCAATCAGCCCCAGCATTTT. Translated, it gives CASSFGDRSNQPQHF.

This chain uses TRBV7-9 with TRBJ1-2; D is uncertain. Per the germline V gene, CDR1 is SEHNR and CDR2 is FQNEAQ (reference sequence). The CDR3 has 14 residues. The V end was cut by 5 bases, the J end by 8 bases, with 18 bases between. The CDR3 reads CASSPLQTPWGYTF. The CDR3 nucleotides read TGTGCCAGCAGCCCTCTACAGACCCCCTGGGGCTACACCTTC. Full variable domain (missing parts from reference TRBV7-9 and TRBJ1-2): DTGVSQNPRHKITKRGQNVTFRCDPISEHNRLYWYRQTLGQGPEFLTYFQNEAQLEKSRLLSDRFSAERPKGSFSTLEIQRTEQGDSAMYLCASSPLQTPWGYTFGSGTRLTVV.

V gene TRBV24-1 combines with J gene TRBJ2-3; the match to TRBD2 covers 10 bases. The CDR3 has 16 residues. The germline CDR1 and CDR2 sequences are KGHDR and SFDVKD. Trimming removed 3 bases from V and 3 bases from J; junction bases left unmatched: 5. The CDR3 is CATSDGTSDGTDTQYF. DNA of the CDR3: TGTGCCACCAGTGATGGGACTAGCGATGGGACAGATACGCAGTATTTT.

The genes are TRBV4-2 and TRBJ1-2; 9 nucleotides match TRBD1. This CDR3 is built from 14 residues. Germline assignment: CDR1 LGHNA and CDR2 YNFKEQ. The J segment lost 8 bases and the V segment lost 1 base, leaving 5 bases of the junction unmatched. CDR3 amino acids: CASSQAGQGDGYTF. In nucleotides, the CDR3 is TGTGCCAGCAGCCAAGCGGGACAGGGTGACGGCTACACCTTC.

The rearrangement links TRBV25-1 to TRBJ1-6; no definite D call. The CDR3 is 16 residues long. Trimming stripped 1 base from V and 4 bases from J, with 11 bases between. From germline, CDR1 is MGHDK and CDR2 SYGVNS. Here the CDR3 reads CASSELTTLYNSPLHF. The CDR3 DNA is TGTGCCAGCAGTGAATTGACAACTCTGTATAATTCACCCCTCCACTTT.

This clone has only a few counts. The chain combines TRBV2 with TRBJ2-7; 10 bases agree with TRBD1. CDR3 length: 14 residues. Germline-derived CDR1 and CDR2 are SNHLY and FYNNEI. Trimming took 6 bases from V and 3 from J; bases not matched to a gene: 5. The CDR3 protein is CASRPRTGGYEQYF. In DNA, the CDR3 is TGTGCCAGCAGGCCACGGACAGGGGGCTACGAGCAGTACTTC. The variable domain in full, with the rest retrieved from reference TRBV2 and TRBJ2-7, is EPEVTQTPSHQVTQMGQEVILRCVPISNHLYFYWYRQILGQKVEFLVSFYNNEISEKSEIFDDQFSVERPDGSNFTLKIRSTKLEDSAMYFCASRPRTGGYEQYFGPGTRLTVT.

The chain is built from TRBV6-2 or TRBV6-3 and TRBJ2-5; TRBD2 aligns across 11 bases. The CDR3 loop spans 16 amino acids. Germline CDR1 is MNHEY and CDR2 is SVGEGT. Unmatched junction bases numbered 3, after V lost 0 bases and J lost 3 bases. In nucleotides, the CDR3 is TGTGCCAGCAGTTACTCTCTAGCGGGGGGTAAAGAGACCCAGTACTTC. Protein: CASSYSLAGGKETQYF.

This chain connects TRBV9 to TRBJ1-3, with 7 bases lining up with TRBD1. In germline, CDR1 is SGDLS, CDR2 YYNGEE. After removal of 0 bases from V and 8 bases from J, the junction contained 2 bases not matched to a gene. The CDR3 sequence is 13 residues long. CDR3 nucleotide sequence: TGTGCCAGCAGCGTAGCCAGGGGGTACACCATATATTTT. Translation gives CASSVARGYTIYF.

The chain joins TRBV18 to TRBJ1-1; the D is unclear. V lost 11 bases, J lost 3 bases, and 13 bases lay in between. The CDR3 consists of 12 residues. The V gene's germline CDR1 is KGHSH and CDR2 LQKENI. The CDR3 nucleotides read TGTGCCGGCCACGCGGTTTACACTGAAGCTTTCTTT. It specifies CAGHAVYTEAFF.

V and J are TRBV9 and TRBJ1-2; maybe TRBD1 (5 bases). Germline V gene data show CDR1 as SGDLS and CDR2 as YYNGEE. CDR3 size: 17 residues. Trimming removed 4 bases at V and 1 base at J, with 20 bases between. The CDR3 protein is CASSIDSGYYSNYGYTF. CDR3 sequence (DNA): TGTGCCAGCAGCATCGATTCAGGGTATTATAGTAACTATGGCTACACCTTC.